What follows are 8 T cell receptor beta chains derived from one specimen sequenced in a study of beta chain features in type 1 diabetes. The study's findings and limits: Type 1 diabetes patients showed a moderate but significant shortening of TCRB CDR3s in all four CD4+ subsets.

Expressed TCRB transcripts were sequenced because the entire RNA isolate underwent reverse transcription. Only in-frame clones appear in the TCRdb table, and some are missing; sequencing was by immunoSEQ multiplex PCR. The sample has a few hundred thousand clones, about 13% seen once. These TCRs' antigens remain unknown. The sample comprised naive CD4+ T cells from blood. These receptor sequences come from a woman between 18 and 29 years old with type 1 diabetes.

This clone was seen a few times. This sequence joins TRBV5-1 and TRBJ1-2; TRBD1 might be the D (6 bases). The CDR3 has 13 residues. Trimming stripped 2 bases from V and 7 bases from J, with 12 bases between. Germline-derived CDR1 and CDR2 are SGHRS and YFSETQ. The CDR3 DNA reads TGCGCCAGCAGCTTTTTCCAGACAGGTGGCTACACCTTC. Its protein product is CASSFFQTGGYTF.

V and J are TRBV5-1 and TRBJ2-1; the match to TRBD2 covers 7 bases. J lost 0 bases, V lost 1 base, and 13 bases had no gene match. The CDR3 spans 19 residues. CDR1 and CDR2 (germline): SGHRS, YFSETQ. This chain's CDR3 is CASSLWPSGLTSSYNEQFF. The DNA for the CDR3 is TGCGCCAGCAGCTTGTGGCCTAGCGGTTTGACGAGCTCCTACAATGAGCAGTTCTTC.

This clone came up a few times. The chain joins TRBV7-6 to TRBJ1-1, with 7 bases identical to TRBD1. Looked up from germline, CDR1 is SGHVS and CDR2 is FNYEAQ. J gave up 3 bases and V 9 bases, and 7 bases lay outside the gene matches. The CDR3 runs to 13 residues. CDR3 protein: CARPGQADTEAFF. The CDR3 coding sequence is TGTGCCAGACCTGGACAGGCGGACACTGAAGCTTTCTTT.

This clone has only a few counts. DNA for the CDR3: TGTGCCAGCAGCCGACAGGGATCTCACAATGAGCAGTTCTTC. Translation: CASSRQGSHNEQFF. This chain links TRBV27 with TRBJ2-1; the match to TRBD1 covers 7 bases. Germline V gives CDR1 MNHEY, CDR2 SMNVEV (reference sequence). V lost 6 bases, J lost 5 bases, and 7 bases stayed unmatched. This CDR3 region has 14 residues.

This clone was counted between two and nine times. The chain joins TRBV4-3 to TRBJ2-1; TRBD1 is a possible D gene (5 bases). Germline lookup yields CDR1 LGHNA and CDR2 YSLEER. The CDR3 totals 16 residues. V was cut by 2 bases and J by 5 bases, with 16 bases left in between. Written as DNA, the CDR3 is TGCGCCAGCAGCCAACGACCGGGCCAAGGGGACAATGAGCAGTTCTTC. Translated, it gives CASSQRPGQGDNEQFF.

V gene TRBV15 combines with J gene TRBJ1-1; D remains ambiguous. Trimming pared 0 bases from V and 3 bases from J, leaving 8 bases between. Germline CDR1 reads LNHNV; CDR2 reads YYDKDF (reference sequence). The length of the CDR3 is 14 residues. CDR3 sequence reads: CATSREAGYTEAFF. CDR3 sequence (DNA): TGTGCCACCAGCAGAGAGGCGGGTTACACTGAAGCTTTCTTT.

This chain uses TRBV7-9 with TRBJ2-7, with TRBD1 identical over 7 bases. This CDR3 is built from 13 residues. V shed 0 bases, J shed 5 bases, and the junction held 1 base outside the gene matches. Germline lookup yields CDR1 SEHNR and CDR2 FQNEAQ (reference sequence). The DNA for the CDR3 is TGTGCCAGCAGCTTAGCAGGACAGGACGAGCAGTACGTC. Translation gives CASSLAGQDEQYV.

The V gene is TRBV7-9, the J gene TRBJ1-2; D gene unclear. This CDR3 spans 13 amino acids. Germline-derived CDR1 and CDR2 are SEHNR and FQNEAQ (reference sequence). Trimming removed 0 bases at V and 6 bases at J, with 8 bases between. CDR3 sequence: CASSLAIKHGYTF. CDR3 sequence (DNA): TGTGCCAGCAGCTTAGCAATTAAGCATGGCTACACCTTC.